The 23 T cell receptor beta chains below were found in one sample sequenced in a study of T cell repertoires in cytomegalovirus infection. Each CDR3 protein is one row after TCRdb ran MiXCR on the reads. The sample carries about half a million distinct CDR3 sequences, about 42% recorded once. No cognate antigen is known for these TCRs. This specimen consisted of cultured PBMCs, obtained from culture after CMV antigen stimulation. The receptors come from a human donor in good health (CMV status not recorded). Some clones in this sample may be carry-over from other donors' samples.

This chain joins TRBV6-5 and TRBJ2-2, with D possibly being TRBD1 (5 bases). The CDR3 length is 15 residues. The germline V and J ends were trimmed by 3 bases and 7 bases, with 15 bases remaining between them. Germline V lookup: CDR1 MNHEY, CDR2 SVGAGI. The CDR3, as DNA: TGTGCCAGCAGTTATGGGGCTCTCGGAGTCGGGGAGCTGTTTTTT. Translating it yields CASSYGALGVGELFF.

This clonotype was picked up a small number of times. The chain carries TRBV4-1 and TRBJ1-2; TRBD1 aligns across 8 bases. The germline V gene has CDR1 MGHRA and CDR2 YSYEKL. The CDR3 loop spans 15 amino acids. The junction had 4 bases not matched to a gene; V was cut back by 2 bases and J by 2 bases. CDR3 coding DNA: TGCGCCAGCAGCCAACCCGGACAGGGAAACTATGGCTACACCTTC. Translating gives CASSQPGQGNYGYTF.

The V and J genes are TRBV29-1 and TRBJ1-1, with a tentative D call TRBD1 (6 bases). The CDR3 extends over 16 amino acids. The V gene's germline CDR1 is SQVTM and CDR2 ANQGSEA. Trimming shortened V by 1 base and J by 2 bases, and 17 bases separated the two germline ends. The CDR3 is CSVEAPYGGHNTEAFF. For the CDR3, the DNA is TGCAGCGTTGAAGCCCCCTACGGGGGACATAACACTGAAGCTTTCTTT.

V and J are TRBV28 and TRBJ2-1; 8 bases align to TRBD2. Germline V gene data show CDR1 as MDHEN and CDR2 as SYDVKM. Losses at the gene ends were 3 bases for V and 9 bases for J; bases not matched to a gene: 10. The CDR3 has 15 amino acids. CDR3 in amino acids: CASSLEIAGSGEQFF. CDR3 nucleotides: TGTGCCAGCAGTTTGGAAATAGCGGGGAGCGGTGAGCAGTTCTTC.

The V and J genes are TRBV2 and TRBJ1-1, with 7 nucleotides matching TRBD1. Trimming took 0 bases from V and 6 from J; bases not matched to a gene: 13. The CDR3 is 17 amino acids. Germline CDR1 SNHLY, CDR2 FYNNEI. The CDR3 spells CASSEALLGQAPSEAFF. The CDR3 DNA reads TGTGCCAGCAGTGAAGCGCTCCTTGGACAGGCCCCCTCTGAAGCTTTCTTT.

The chain links TRBV6-2 or TRBV6-3 to TRBJ2-7; D gene ambiguous. Looked up from germline, CDR1 is MNHEY and CDR2 is SVGEGT. The CDR3 totals 13 residues. Trimming left V 6 bases short and J 0 bases short, with 9 bases between. Here the CDR3 reads CASSPFISYEQYF. The CDR3 coding sequence is TGTGCCAGCAGCCCCTTCATCTCCTACGAGCAGTACTTC.

This clonotype was counted only a few times. This sequence joins TRBV7-2 and TRBJ2-1, with TRBD2 identical over 11 bases. The CDR3 contains 18 residues. J lost 0 bases, V lost 6 bases, and 10 bases had no gene match. Germline CDR1 SGHTA, CDR2 FQGNSA. CDR3 DNA: TGTGCCAGCAGACCCCTAGCGGGGGGTTTAAACTCCTACAATGAGCAGTTCTTC. Its protein product is CASRPLAGGLNSYNEQFF. The complete variable domain, with remaining parts taken from reference TRBV7-2 and TRBJ2-1, reads GAGVSQSPSNKVTEKGKDVELRCDPISGHTALYWYRQSLGQGLEFLIYFQGNSAPDKSGLPSDRFSAERTGGSVSTLTIQRTQQEDSAVYLCASRPLAGGLNSYNEQFFGPGTRLTVL.

This chain connects TRBV12-3 or TRBV12-4 to TRBJ2-7; 9 bases match TRBD1. The length of the CDR3 is 14 residues. Germline trimming cut 5 bases from V and 5 bases from J; bases unmatched to any gene: 7. The CDR3 bases are TGTGCCAGCAGTCTGACAGGGGGGTTTCACGAGCAGTACTTC. It specifies CASSLTGGFHEQYF.

This clonotype was counted only a few times. This chain uses TRBV7-8 with TRBJ1-1; 8 nucleotides agree with TRBD1. The CDR3 runs to 16 residues. V trimming: 1 base; J trimming: 3 bases; junction bases outside the gene matches: 7. CDR1 and CDR2 (germline): SGHVS, FQNEAQ. The CDR3 DNA reads TGTGCCAGCAGCTTAGGCGACAGGGGAGGACACACTGAAGCTTTCTTT. It codes for CASSLGDRGGHTEAFF. Complete variable domain (other parts from reference TRBV7-8 and TRBJ1-1): GAGVSQSPRYKVAKRGQDVALRCDPISGHVSLFWYQQALGQGPEFLTYFQNEAQLDKSGLPSDRFFAERPEGSVSTLKIQRTQQEDSAVYLCASSLGDRGGHTEAFFGQGTRLTVV.

The chain employs TRBV6-2 or TRBV6-3 and TRBJ2-7; TRBD2 matches 8 bases. The V segment lost 6 bases and the J segment 4 bases; nucleotides outside the gene matches: 8. The CDR3 length is 14 residues. Germline CDR1 and CDR2: MNHEY and SVGEGT. The CDR3 region has the DNA TGTGCCAGCAGATCGGGGGGGCCGGTTTACGAGCAGTACTTC. Residues: CASRSGGPVYEQYF.

This clonotype has a single count. V gene TRBV12-3 or TRBV12-4 combines with J gene TRBJ1-5; 8 bases are a match to TRBD1. The CDR3 consists of 14 residues. Trimming removed 6 bases from V and 7 bases from J; junction bases left unmatched: 8. CDR3 nucleotides: TGTGCCAGCAGCCAGGACAGGGAGTTACAGCCCCAGCATTTT. It encodes CASSQDRELQPQHF.

There are a few counts of this clonotype. J is TRBJ2-7 and V is TRBV6-1; D gene unclear. V dropped 2 bases and J dropped 0 bases, with 11 bases sitting between them. The CDR3 length is 15 residues. The germline gives CDR1 MNHNS, CDR2 SASEGT. CDR3 amino acids: CASSEIQSYSYEQYF. DNA for the CDR3: TGTGCCAGCAGTGAAATCCAATCCTACTCCTACGAGCAGTACTTC.

The chain recombines TRBV6-6 with TRBJ2-1, with 11 bases lining up with TRBD2. This CDR3 contains 13 residues. Trimming removed 10 bases from V and 9 bases from J; junction bases left unmatched: 8. Germline V gives CDR1 MNHNY, CDR2 SVGAGI (reference sequence). CDR3 protein: CATGGTSGSEQFF. The CDR3 nucleotides are TGTGCCACCGGCGGGACTAGCGGCAGTGAGCAGTTCTTC.

The chain links TRBV27 to TRBJ2-5; a weak D match, TRBD1 (6 bases). V lost 5 bases, J lost 0 bases, and 16 bases lay in between. Germline V gene sequence: CDR1 MNHEY, CDR2 SMNVEV (reference sequence). This CDR3 region has 16 residues. CDR3 residues: CASSDTGHLYQETQYF. The CDR3 DNA follows: TGTGCCAGCAGTGATACGGGACATCTGTACCAAGAGACCCAGTACTTC.

J is TRBJ1-5 and V is TRBV7-2; D gene ambiguous. This CDR3 contains 14 residues. Germline V lookup: CDR1 SGHTA, CDR2 FQGNSA. V dropped 8 bases and J dropped 10 bases, with 21 bases sitting between them. Here the CDR3 reads CASQLATGISPQHF. The CDR3 DNA reads as TGTGCCAGCCAGCTTGCGACGGGAATCAGCCCCCAGCATTTT.

The rearrangement links TRBV7-4 to TRBJ2-3; D gene unclear. V gave up 5 bases and J gave up 5 bases, with 11 bases separating them. The germline V gene encodes CDR1 SGHVT and CDR2 SQSDAQ. The CDR3 runs 13 residues. The CDR3 here is CASSPPSKDTQYF. CDR3 DNA sequence: TGTGCCAGCAGCCCCCCTTCAAAAGATACGCAGTATTTT. Full variable domain (rest looked up from reference TRBV7-4 and TRBJ2-3): GAGVSQSPRYKVAKRGRDVALRCDSISGHVTLYWYRQTLGQGSEVLTYSQSDAQRDKSGRPSGRFSAERPERSVSTLKIQRTEQGDSAVYLCASSPPSKDTQYFGPGTRLTVL.

This rearrangement joins TRBV19 to TRBJ2-7; no clear D. CDR1 is LNHDA, CDR2 SQIVND, per germline (reference sequence). This CDR3 comprises 14 residues. With 3 bases removed from V and 2 bases from J, the gap between germline ends came to 11 bases. Here the CDR3 DNA reads TGTGCCAGTAGTATTACCCACCGAGCCTACGAGCAGTACTTC. Translation gives CASSITHRAYEQYF.

The table lists this clonotype with a few counts. As DNA, the CDR3 is TGTGCCAGCAGCCAAGTAAGGACCTTCTACGAGCAGTACTTC. Translating gives CASSQVRTFYEQYF. This chain uses TRBV4-2 with TRBJ2-7; D unclear. Germline loops: CDR1 LGHNA, CDR2 YNFKEQ. Trimming shortened V by 1 base and J by 3 bases, and 10 bases separated the two germline ends. The CDR3 consists of 14 residues.

The V and J genes are TRBV11-1 and TRBJ2-1, with 8 positions matching TRBD2. This CDR3 has 15 residues. Germline CDR1 SGHAT, CDR2 FQDESV (reference sequence). V shed 3 bases and J 1 base; nucleotides not matched to a gene: 2. The CDR3 region has the DNA TGTGCCAGCAGCTTCGCGGGAGGATCCTACAATGAGCAGTTCTTC. It is translated as CASSFAGGSYNEQFF.

CDR3 sequence reads: CASSLSTGTGGYEQYF. For the CDR3, the DNA is TGTGCCAGCAGCTTATCTACCGGGACAGGGGGCTACGAGCAGTACTTC. The chain uses TRBV7-2 and TRBJ2-7, with 11 bases that match TRBD1. The V gene end was trimmed by 2 bases and the J gene end by 3 bases; junction bases not matched to a gene: 6. Germline V CDR1 and CDR2: SGHTA, FQGNSA. CDR3 length equals 16 residues. Using reference TRBV7-2 and TRBJ2-7 for the parts outside the CDR3, the full variable domain is GAGVSQSPSNKVTEKGKDVELRCDPISGHTALYWYRQSLGQGLEFLIYFQGNSAPDKSGLPSDRFSAERTGGSVSTLTIQRTQQEDSAVYLCASSLSTGTGGYEQYFGPGTRLTVT.

The chain joins TRBV5-1 to TRBJ2-7, with D hard to call. The V end was cut by 4 bases, the J end by 6 bases, with 8 bases between. The length of the CDR3 is 11 residues. CDR1 and CDR2 from the germline V gene are SGHRS and YFSETQ. In nucleotides, the CDR3 is TGCGCCAGCAGCCTGAATCTCGAGCAGTACTTC. Protein sequence: CASSLNLEQYF.

The chain employs TRBV6-2 or TRBV6-3 and TRBJ2-1; D perhaps matches TRBD2 (5 bases). Trimming stripped 7 bases from V and 7 bases from J, with 14 bases between. From germline, CDR1 is MNHEY and CDR2 SVGEGT. CDR3 length equals 13 residues. The CDR3 DNA reads as TGTGCCAGCACGTGGGGAGCGGATAATGAGCAGTTCTTC. Encoded protein: CASTWGADNEQFF.

The chain couples TRBV7-2 to TRBJ2-1, with 12 bases that match TRBD2. Germline CDR1 SGHTA, CDR2 FQGNSA. The CDR3 covers 19 residues. V lost 2 bases, J lost 3 bases, and 11 bases stayed unmatched. CDR3 amino acids: CASSLSGLAGNRNYNEQFF. The CDR3 coding sequence is TGTGCCAGCAGCTTAAGCGGACTAGCGGGAAACAGGAACTACAATGAGCAGTTCTTC. Full variable domain (outside the CDR3, taken from reference TRBV7-2 and TRBJ2-1): GAGVSQSPSNKVTEKGKDVELRCDPISGHTALYWYRQSLGQGLEFLIYFQGNSAPDKSGLPSDRFSAERTGGSVSTLTIQRTQQEDSAVYLCASSLSGLAGNRNYNEQFFGPGTRLTVL.